One sample yielded the 25 T cell receptor beta chains listed below, sequenced in a study of T-cell reconstitution after alpha-beta-depleted transplantation in children. Using unique molecular identifiers, the investigators prepared the TCRbeta library. TCRdb used MiXCR to reprocess the PCR reads, holding one entry per CDR3 protein. The sample has 400,000 to 550,000 distinct CDR3 sequences, approximately 10% seen once. The sequencing used PBMCs, collected before TCRalphabeta/CD19-depleted stem cell transplant. These receptors were collected from a child aged 2 to 10 with inherited bone marrow failure, due to receive a stem cell transplant.

This clonotype has a count of ten or more. V and J are TRBV4-3 and TRBJ2-7, with 13 bases fitting TRBD2. V lost 6 bases to trimming and J lost 1 base; unmatched junction nucleotides: 6. CDR3 size: 16 residues. Germline assignment: CDR1 LGHNA and CDR2 YSLEER. CDR3 sequence reads: CASSPGLAGASYEQYF. The CDR3 DNA follows: TGCGCCAGCAGTCCAGGACTAGCGGGAGCGTCCTACGAGCAGTACTTC.

The rearrangement joins TRBV20-1 to TRBJ2-5; no clear D gene. In germline, CDR1 is DFQATT, CDR2 SNEGSKA (reference sequence). V gave up 2 bases and J gave up 2 bases, with 30 bases separating them. The CDR3 totals 20 residues. This CDR3 is CSARIESWRTQGPGQETQYF. The CDR3 coding sequence is TGCAGTGCTAGAATAGAGTCGTGGAGAACTCAAGGGCCCGGGCAAGAGACCCAGTACTTC.

This clonotype was counted ten times or more. The chain recombines TRBV4-1 with TRBJ2-7; 10 bases line up with TRBD2. Germline lookup yields CDR1 MGHRA and CDR2 YSYEKL. This CDR3 comprises 15 residues. The trim removed 3 bases at V and 4 bases at J, leaving 6 bases unmatched. In nucleotides, the CDR3 is TGCGCCAGCAGCCATGGACTAGCGGTAACTTACGAGCAGTACTTC. Translation: CASSHGLAVTYEQYF.

A few counts support this clonotype. V and J are TRBV5-1 and TRBJ2-1; the match to TRBD1 covers 7 bases. Germline loops: CDR1 SGHRS, CDR2 YFSETQ. The CDR3 has 15 amino acids. With V trimmed by 3 bases and J by 4 bases, 7 bases remained unmatched. CDR3 protein: CASSSDRVGYNEQFF. The CDR3, as DNA: TGCGCCAGCAGCTCCGACAGGGTTGGGTACAATGAGCAGTTCTTC.

This clonotype was seen many times. The V and J genes are TRBV18 and TRBJ2-5, with D perhaps being TRBD1 or TRBD2 (5 bases each). Germline V CDR1 and CDR2: KGHSH, LQKENI. Trimming removed 2 bases at V and 3 bases at J, with 16 bases between. This CDR3 region has 16 residues. This CDR3 reads CASSPSAGTIKETQYF. The CDR3 DNA reads TGTGCCAGCTCACCATCGGCAGGGACGATCAAAGAGACCCAGTACTTC.

This clonotype was seen many times. The chain combines TRBV4-3 with TRBJ2-1, with TRBD2 matching 7 bases. The trim removed 0 bases at V and 5 bases at J, leaving 10 bases unmatched. The germline CDR1 and CDR2 sequences are LGHNA and YSLEER. This CDR3 is 17 amino acids long. The CDR3 spells CASSQDRGGEGNNEQFF. In nucleotides, the CDR3 is TGCGCCAGCAGCCAAGATCGTGGGGGGGAGGGGAACAATGAGCAGTTCTTC.

In this sample, this clonotype turned up many times. The rearrangement joins TRBV12-3 or TRBV12-4 to TRBJ2-1; 8 bases align to TRBD2. The CDR3 extends over 16 amino acids. V dropped 5 bases and J dropped 4; count of bases not matched to a gene: 10. The CDR3 DNA reads as TGTGCCAGCAGTCTCTTTAATAGCGGGGATTACAATGAGCAGTTCTTC. Its translation is CASSLFNSGDYNEQFF.

In its sample, this clonotype was seen many times. The rearrangement uses TRBV28 and TRBJ2-1, with no clear D. The length of the CDR3 is 13 residues. Deletions cut 4 bases from V and 1 base from J, with 5 bases between. CDR1 is MDHEN, CDR2 SYDVKM, per germline. This chain's CDR3 is CASSYRSYNEQFF. The CDR3 DNA reads as TGTGCCAGCAGTTATAGGTCCTACAATGAGCAGTTCTTC.

This clonotype came up many times. The rearrangement joins TRBV28 to TRBJ2-1, with TRBD1 as a possible D gene (6 bases). V gave up 7 bases and J gave up 7 bases, with 14 bases separating them. CDR3 length: 13 amino acids. The germline V gene has CDR1 MDHEN and CDR2 SYDVKM. Here the CDR3 reads CASTIAGANEQFF. The CDR3 nucleotides are TGTGCCAGCACCATAGCAGGGGCGAATGAGCAGTTCTTC.

This clonotype was seen at least ten times. This chain links TRBV27 with TRBJ2-2; D is undetermined. The germline CDR1 and CDR2 sequences are MNHEY and SMNVEV (reference sequence). This CDR3 comprises 14 residues. The V end was cut by 9 bases, the J end by 4 bases, with 15 bases between. The CDR3 bases are TGTGCCAGTAGGCGGATTGGGTTCACCGGGGAGCTGTTTTTT. It codes for CASRRIGFTGELFF.

This clonotype was detected ten times or more. The chain recombines TRBV5-1 with TRBJ2-1; 7 bases align to TRBD2. This CDR3 is built from 15 residues. Germline V gene lookup returns CDR1 SGHRS and CDR2 YFSETQ. J gave up 7 bases and V 6 bases, and 13 bases lay outside the gene matches. CDR3: CASTRLLAKGNEQFF. The CDR3 DNA reads as TGCGCCAGCACGCGGCTACTAGCGAAGGGTAATGAGCAGTTCTTC.

This clonotype was seen a handful of times. The chain employs TRBV4-1 and TRBJ2-2; 13 nucleotides agree with TRBD2. V shed 1 base, J shed 8 bases, and the junction held 4 bases outside the gene matches. Germline V gene data show CDR1 as MGHRA and CDR2 as YSYEKL. The CDR3 has 16 residues. The CDR3 spells CASSQVRLAGGGELFF. CDR3 coding DNA: TGCGCCAGCAGCCAAGTCCGACTAGCGGGAGGTGGGGAGCTGTTTTTT.

This clonotype was observed many times. The rearrangement joins TRBV5-1 to TRBJ2-1; TRBD2 matches at 9 bases. The germline V gene has CDR1 SGHRS and CDR2 YFSETQ. The CDR3 length is 17 residues. The trim removed 8 bases at V and 2 bases at J, leaving 14 bases unmatched. The CDR3 region has the DNA TGCGCCAGTCTCTGGGTAGCGGGAGCCATAGCCTACAATGAGCAGTTCTTC. Amino acid sequence: CASLWVAGAIAYNEQFF.

The table lists this clonotype with many counts. The chain is built from TRBV20-1 and TRBJ2-1, with 12 bases lining up with TRBD1. The CDR3 is 15 residues long. The junction had 10 bases not matched to a gene; V was cut back by 3 bases and J by 10 bases. From germline, CDR1 is DFQATT and CDR2 SNEGSKA (reference sequence). CDR3 loop: CSARGDRGREGEQFF. CDR3 DNA sequence: TGCAGTGCTAGGGGGGACAGGGGGCGCGAAGGGGAGCAGTTCTTC.

This clonotype was seen many times. V and J are TRBV28 and TRBJ2-7; D is perhaps TRBD2 (7 bases). Germline V gene lookup returns CDR1 MDHEN and CDR2 SYDVKM. This CDR3 has 14 amino acids. The germline V and J ends were trimmed by 2 bases and 6 bases, with 14 bases remaining between them. The CDR3 sequence: CASSLEGGRSEQYF. As DNA, the CDR3 is TGTGCCAGCAGTTTAGAGGGGGGGAGGAGCGAGCAGTACTTC.

This clonotype was found many times. This chain uses TRBV12-3 or TRBV12-4 with TRBJ2-5, with TRBD2 matching 7 bases. The V and J ends lost 3 bases and 0 bases, in that order; junction bases with no gene match: 7. This CDR3 is 16 amino acids long. The chain's CDR3 is CASSFRQGRDQETQYF. The CDR3 DNA follows: TGTGCCAGCAGTTTCAGACAAGGGAGGGACCAAGAGACCCAGTACTTC.

This clonotype was detected many times. The V and J genes are TRBV28 and TRBJ2-7; 7 nucleotides agree with TRBD2. With V trimmed by 4 bases and J by 2 bases, 14 bases remained unmatched. From germline, CDR1 is MDHEN and CDR2 SYDVKM. This CDR3 is built from 17 residues. The CDR3 DNA is TGTGCCAGCAGTTCCCCCGCAGCTAGCGGTTTAACCTACGAGCAGTACTTC. Residues: CASSSPAASGLTYEQYF. The complete variable domain, with remaining parts taken from reference TRBV28 and TRBJ2-7, reads DVKVTQSSRYLVKRTGEKVFLECVQDMDHENMFWYRQDPGLGLRLIYFSYDVKMKEKGDIPEGYSVSREKKERFSLILESASTNQTSMYLCASSSPAASGLTYEQYFGPGTRLTVT.

The V call is TRBV20-1, the J call TRBJ1-6; the D gene is possibly TRBD1 (5 bases). The V gene lost 0 bases and the J gene lost 7 bases, with 10 bases spanning the gap. Germline V lookup: CDR1 DFQATT, CDR2 SNEGSKA (reference sequence). The CDR3 sequence is 14 residues long. Written as DNA, the CDR3 is TGCAGTGCTAGAGAACCTGGGGACAATTCACCCCTCCACTTT. This translates into CSAREPGDNSPLHF.

This sequence joins TRBV7-2 and TRBJ1-2; TRBD1 might be the D (6 bases). Germline CDR1 reads SGHTA; CDR2 reads FQGNSA. The ends were cut back, 1 base at V and 8 bases at J, with 17 bases in the middle. The CDR3 consists of 15 residues. CDR3 residues: CASSLGSGAGGGYTF. The DNA of the CDR3 is TGTGCCAGCAGCTTAGGGTCGGGGGCAGGTGGAGGCTACACCTTC.

This clonotype was seen at least ten times. CDR3 protein: CASSFSPLDGELFF. The CDR3 nucleotides are TGCGCCAGCAGCTTTTCCCCACTGGACGGGGAGCTGTTTTTT. V gene TRBV5-1 combines with J gene TRBJ2-2; no clear D. V was trimmed by 2 bases and J by 7 bases, leaving 12 bases between them. CDR3 length: 14 amino acids. Germline V gives CDR1 SGHRS, CDR2 YFSETQ.

This clonotype occurred many times. This chain links TRBV12-3 or TRBV12-4 with TRBJ1-2, with D uncertain. CDR3 length equals 13 residues. Trimming left V 3 bases short and J 9 bases short, with 14 bases between. CDR3: CASSLREASSYTF. CDR3 nucleotide sequence: TGTGCCAGCAGTTTGAGGGAAGCCTCTAGCTACACCTTC.

The chain is built from TRBV19 and TRBJ2-1; TRBD2 matches 7 bases. The V segment lost 5 bases and the J segment 8 bases; nucleotides outside the gene matches: 15. Germline V lookup: CDR1 LNHDA, CDR2 SQIVND (reference sequence). The CDR3 is 16 amino acids. The CDR3 DNA reads TGTGCCAGTAGTCCCTTGGAGCGGGAAGTCATCCATGAGCAGTTCTTC. It translates to CASSPLEREVIHEQFF.

This clonotype was seen at least ten times. The rearrangement uses TRBV29-1 and TRBJ2-5; no firm D call. Germline CDR1 reads SQVTM; CDR2 reads ANQGSEA. This CDR3 is built from 13 residues. Trimming cost V 7 bases and J 5 bases, with 17 bases left between them. The CDR3 nucleotides are TGCAGCGCCCTGATGAGTTCCCGTGAGACCCAGTACTTC. Translated: CSALMSSRETQYF.

This clonotype has ten or more counts. The V and J genes are TRBV24-1 and TRBJ2-3, with D unclear. Between the trimmed V and J ends, which lost 1 base and 13 bases, there was a span of 8 bases. The CDR3 is 11 residues long. Germline V gives CDR1 KGHDR, CDR2 SFDVKD. The CDR3, as DNA: TGTGCCACCAGTGATTTTACGACCGAGTATTTT. This encodes CATSDFTTEYF.

This clonotype was observed a handful of times. The chain employs TRBV29-1 and TRBJ2-3; D uncertain. Trimming shortened V by 4 bases and J by 2 bases, and 7 bases separated the two germline ends. Germline-derived CDR1 and CDR2 are SQVTM and ANQGSEA. The CDR3 contains 12 residues. As DNA, the CDR3 is TGCAGCGTTGCCTTAATCACAGATACGCAGTATTTT. Residues: CSVALITDTQYF.